This T cell receptor beta chain was identified in a study of preoperative IRX-2 immunotherapy in early breast cancer. V lost 7 bases and J lost 0, with 13 bases in between. The CDR3 extends over 15 amino acids. CDR1 and CDR2 from the germline V gene are MNHNS and SASEGT. Treatment indicated: preoperative locoregional IRX-2 cytokine immunotherapy. Patients received preoperative, locoregional IRX-2 cytokine immunotherapy in a phase Ib study. Here immunoSEQ multiplex PCR was the method, and the copy in TCRdb shows in-frame clones only, minus some. The sample holds about 23,000 clones; 80% to 90% are singletons and the top ten take approximately 9%.

The sequenced sample was tumor tissue, obtained after IRX-2 immunotherapy. This clonotype was obtained from a human donor with breast cancer. The J gene is TRBJ1-3, the V gene TRBV6-1, with D unresolved. The CDR3 spells CASTEHLSSGNTIYF. The CDR3 coding sequence is TGTGCCAGCACCGAACACCTTAGCTCTGGAAACACCATATATTTT.